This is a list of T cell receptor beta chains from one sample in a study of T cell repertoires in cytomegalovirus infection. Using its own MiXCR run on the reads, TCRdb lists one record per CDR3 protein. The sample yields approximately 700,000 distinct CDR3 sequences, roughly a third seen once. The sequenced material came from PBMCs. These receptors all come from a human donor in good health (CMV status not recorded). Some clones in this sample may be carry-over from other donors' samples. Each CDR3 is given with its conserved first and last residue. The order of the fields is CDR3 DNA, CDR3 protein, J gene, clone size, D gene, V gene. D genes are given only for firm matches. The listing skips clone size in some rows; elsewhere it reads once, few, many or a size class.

TGTGCCAGCAGCTTAGAGACAGGGGGTTTAGCTAACTATGGCTACACCTTC CASSLETGGLANYGYTF TRBJ1-2 NA TRBD1 TRBV7-9
TGTGCCAGTAAGGGGGGACTTAGGCCCTACGAGCAGTACTTC CASKGGLRPYEQYF TRBJ2-7 NA NA TRBV6-1
TGTGCCAGCAGTTACTGGGGGGGACAGGGGGGAACCGGTCAGCCCCAGCATTTT CASSYWGGQGGTGQPQHF TRBJ1-5 NA TRBD1 TRBV6-6
TGTGCCAGCAGTTCGGACAGGGATAGTCAGCCCCAGCATTTT CASSSDRDSQPQHF TRBJ1-5 NA TRBD1 TRBV28
TGTGCCAGCAGCTTAGCGGGGGACAGGGGGCATGGCTACACCTTC CASSLAGDRGHGYTF TRBJ1-2 few TRBD1 TRBV11-2
TGTGCCAGCAGCCGAACGGGACAGGTCGAGTTCTTC CASSRTGQVEFF TRBJ2-1 many TRBD1 TRBV7-2
TGTGCCAGCAGTTCCCTCTTTGTGTCCGGGCGGGTCGAGCAGTACTTC CASSSLFVSGRVEQYF TRBJ2-7 few NA TRBV27
TGCAGTGCTAGCCTCACTTCCGGGACTAGGGAGTTCTTC CSASLTSGTREFF TRBJ2-1 few TRBD2 TRBV20-1
TGTGCCAGCAGTTTCGCGACAGGGGCTTACTCTGGGGCCAACGTCCTGACTTTC CASSFATGAYSGANVLTF TRBJ2-6 NA TRBD1 TRBV28
TGTGCCAGCAGCTTGGGTCCTGGCGGAAAGTCCTACGAGCAGTACTTC CASSLGPGGKSYEQYF TRBJ2-7 many NA TRBV7-6
TGTGCCAGCAGCTTAGCTGGCGGGTTTTCAGATACGCAGTATTTT CASSLAGGFSDTQYF TRBJ2-3 many NA TRBV7-2
TGTGCCAGCAGTTTGAAACAAGGTAGACGAGGCTACACCTTC CASSLKQGRRGYTF TRBJ1-2 few NA TRBV6-6
TGTGCCAGCAGAAGAGACAGGGATCCCCATCAGCCCCAGCATTTT CASRRDRDPHQPQHF TRBJ1-5 NA TRBD1 TRBV6-2/TRBV6-3
TGTGCCAGCAGTTTACGGACAGTCAATGAAAAACTGTTTTTT CASSLRTVNEKLFF TRBJ1-4 NA NA TRBV28
TGTGCCAGCAGCTTAGGGACTAGCGGGGATACGCAGTATTTT CASSLGTSGDTQYF TRBJ2-3 few TRBD2 TRBV7-9
TGTGCCAGCAGCTTAGCGGGGGGGGACAGGTATTCCTACGAGCAGTACTTC CASSLAGGDRYSYEQYF TRBJ2-7 many NA TRBV7-2
TGTGCCAGCAGCCCGGGACTAGCTGGGATGGAGACCCAGTACTTC CASSPGLAGMETQYF TRBJ2-5 few TRBD2 TRBV4-2
TGTGCCAGCAGTGGCGGTACAACTAATGAAAAACTGTTTTTT CASSGGTTNEKLFF TRBJ1-4 few NA TRBV28
TGCAGTGCAAAATATGAGGCCAGGGGGCTTGGCTACACCTTC CSAKYEARGLGYTF TRBJ1-2 NA TRBD1 TRBV20-1
TGTGCCAGCGGCTTATTGTACGGGGGAAGCGGCTACACCTTC CASGLLYGGSGYTF TRBJ1-2 once NA TRBV7-2
TGTGCCAGTACCAAGGACAGGAACACTGAAGCTTTCTTT CASTKDRNTEAFF TRBJ1-1 NA NA TRBV19
TGTGCCAGCAGTAATACAGGGTATGGGGGAGCTTTCTTT CASSNTGYGGAFF TRBJ1-1 NA NA TRBV28
TGTGCCAGCAGCCCTCGGTCTAACAGGAGAACGGTCAACACCGGGGAGCTGTTTTTT CASSPRSNRRTVNTGELFF TRBJ2-2 many NA TRBV7-2
TGCGCCAGCAGCCAACCGGGACAGGGAGAAGGCTACACCTTC CASSQPGQGEGYTF TRBJ1-2 many TRBD1 TRBV4-1
TGTGCCACCAGCAGAGGACAAAACTATGGCTACACCTTC CATSRGQNYGYTF TRBJ1-2 few NA TRBV15
TGTGCCAGCAGTTTTAGCTCCTGGGGAGATCAGCCCCAGCATTTT CASSFSSWGDQPQHF TRBJ1-5 NA NA TRBV12-3/TRBV12-4
TGTGCCACCAGTCAAAATGAAAAACTAGCGGGAGGAGTTCCCCCAGATACGCAGTATTTT CATSQNEKLAGGVPPDTQYF TRBJ2-3 few TRBD2 TRBV24-1
TGCAGTGCTCGACCCCTGAAGGACGGTGGCACCGGGGAGCTGTTTTTT CSARPLKDGGTGELFF TRBJ2-2 few NA TRBV20-1
TGCGCCAGCAGCCCGAAGGGGTCGGACAGGGCCCCCCAAGAGACCCAGTACTTC CASSPKGSDRAPQETQYF TRBJ2-5 NA TRBD1 TRBV5-1